This T cell receptor beta chain was retrieved from a study of control samples from healthy donors and cancer patients. This CDR3 has 16 amino acids. From germline, CDR1 is SGHDN and CDR2 FVKESK. Trimming took 3 bases from V and 5 from J, leaving 16 bases between them. Clones were read by immunoSEQ multiplex PCR, and TCRdb kept only the in-frame ones, dropping some. The sample holds 170,000 or so clones, 80% to 95% seen once. J is TRBJ2-2 and V is TRBV14, with D unresolved. Sequencing was done on a sample of blood. The sequence was obtained from a man between 18 and 35 years old in good health. The CDR3 here is CASSHVQSLQTGELFF. The DNA for the CDR3 is TGTGCCAGCAGCCATGTCCAGAGCCTTCAAACCGGGGAGCTGTTTTTT.